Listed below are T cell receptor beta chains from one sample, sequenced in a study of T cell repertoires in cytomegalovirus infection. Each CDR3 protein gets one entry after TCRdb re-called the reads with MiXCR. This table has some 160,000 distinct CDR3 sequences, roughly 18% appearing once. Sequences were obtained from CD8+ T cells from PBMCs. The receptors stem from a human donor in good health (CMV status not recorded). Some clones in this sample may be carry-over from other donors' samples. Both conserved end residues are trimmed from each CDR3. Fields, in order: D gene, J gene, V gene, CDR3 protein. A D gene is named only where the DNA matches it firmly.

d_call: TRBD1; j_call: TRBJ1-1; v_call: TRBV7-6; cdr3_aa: ASSLQGAQSNTEAF
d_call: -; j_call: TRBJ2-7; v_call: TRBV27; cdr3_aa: ASSLQVGYEQY
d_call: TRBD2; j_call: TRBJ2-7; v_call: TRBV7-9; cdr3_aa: ASSLGTRGEQY
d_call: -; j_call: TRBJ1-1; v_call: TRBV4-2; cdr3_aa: PSSQDRTSGGGAF
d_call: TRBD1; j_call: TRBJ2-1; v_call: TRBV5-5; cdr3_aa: ASSYWTGNNEQF
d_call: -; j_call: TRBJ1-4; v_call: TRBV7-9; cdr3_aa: ASSLASTNEKLF
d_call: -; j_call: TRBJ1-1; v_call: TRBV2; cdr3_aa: ASIQGVTEAF
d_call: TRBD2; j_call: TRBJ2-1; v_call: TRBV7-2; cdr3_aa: ASSQVVGGSLDEQF
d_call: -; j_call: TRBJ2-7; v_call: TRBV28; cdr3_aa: ASHEGSYEQY
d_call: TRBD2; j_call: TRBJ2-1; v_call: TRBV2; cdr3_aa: ASSHGTSGSATSTGEQF
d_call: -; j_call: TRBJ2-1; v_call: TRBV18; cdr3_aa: ASSSTGYYNEQF